The 6 T cell receptor beta chains below were found in one sample sequenced in a study of CXCR3 chemokines and chemotherapy response in bladder cancer. TCRdb re-called the PCR reads through MiXCR, storing one row per CDR3 protein. The sample consists of about 1,500 distinct CDR3 sequences, approximately 21% of them appearing once. The specimen was taken from a patient whose treatment included neoadjuvant chemotherapy. Receptors were obtained from a human donor with bladder cancer that did not respond to neoadjuvant chemotherapy.

Concerning this clonotype: A single base is all that separates this from a far larger clone, so a read error is likely. This chain joins TRBV7-2 and TRBJ2-3; the match to TRBD1 covers 7 bases. V lost 7 bases to trimming and J lost 2 bases; unmatched junction nucleotides: 3. Germline CDR1 SGHTA, CDR2 FQGNSA. This CDR3 comprises 13 residues. The CDR3: CASKTGLTDTQYF. The DNA for the CDR3 is TGTGCCAGCAAGACAGGGCTCACAGATACGCAGTATTTT. Looking up the rest from reference TRBV7-2 and TRBJ2-3 gives the full variable domain: GAGVSQSPSNKVTEKGKDVELRCDPISGHTALYWYRQSLGQGLEFLIYFQGNSAPDKSGLPSDRFSAERTGGSVSTLTIQRTQQEDSAVYLCASKTGLTDTQYFGPGTRLTVL.

For the CDR3, the DNA is TGTGCCAGTAGTCCGACTAGCGGGGGGGCCAATGAGCAGTTCTTC. Protein sequence: CASSPTSGGANEQFF. This rearrangement joins TRBV19 to TRBJ2-1, with 14 positions matching TRBD2. The CDR3 covers 15 residues. J was trimmed by 6 bases and V by 5 bases; bases with no gene match: 3. Germline V gene sequence: CDR1 LNHDA, CDR2 SQIVND (reference sequence). The whole variable domain, remainder taken from reference TRBV19 and TRBJ2-1, is DGGITQSPKYLFRKEGQNVTLSCEQNLNHDAMYWYRQDPGQGLRLIYYSQIVNDFQKGDIAEGYSVSREKKESFPLTVTSAQKNPTAFYLCASSPTSGGANEQFFGPGTRLTVL.

Points on this clonotype: A far bigger clonotype differs at one base, so this is likely a read error. The V and J genes are TRBV5-6 and TRBJ1-6; D unresolved. V was clipped by 4 bases and J by 0 bases, with 14 bases between them. The CDR3 totals 17 residues. Germline CDR1 is SGHDT and CDR2 is YYEEEE. The CDR3, as DNA: TGTGCCAGCAGCGTAGTGGACCCGAGCTCCTATAATTCACCCCTCCACTTT. This codes for CASSVVDPSSYNSPLHF.

This chain joins TRBV19 and TRBJ2-1; D may be TRBD1 or TRBD2 (5 bases each). Trimming removed 3 bases at V and 3 bases at J, with 6 bases between. Germline CDR1 is LNHDA and CDR2 is SQIVND (reference sequence). The CDR3 sequence is 13 residues long. This CDR3 is CASSIGGYNEQFF. The DNA of the CDR3 is TGTGCCAGTAGTATTGGGGGCTACAATGAGCAGTTCTTC.

This clonotype was recorded many times. The chain carries TRBV7-9 and TRBJ2-7, with 9 bases identical to TRBD1. The CDR3 extends over 15 amino acids. Trimming at V came to 3 bases and at J to 2 bases, leaving 5 bases not matched to a gene. The germline CDR1 and CDR2 sequences are SEHNR and FQNEAQ (reference sequence). The CDR3 sequence is CASSFLDRGAYEQYF. The CDR3, as DNA: TGTGCCAGCAGCTTTTTGGACAGGGGTGCCTACGAGCAGTACTTC.

The genes are TRBV12-3 or TRBV12-4 and TRBJ2-3, with 9 bases lining up with TRBD2. The CDR3 is made up of 16 amino acids. The ends lost 3 bases at V and 5 bases at J; junction bases unmatched: 9. The CDR3: CASSLIGGGAGDTQYF. DNA of the CDR3: TGTGCCAGCAGTTTGATCGGCGGGGGGGCAGGAGATACGCAGTATTTT.